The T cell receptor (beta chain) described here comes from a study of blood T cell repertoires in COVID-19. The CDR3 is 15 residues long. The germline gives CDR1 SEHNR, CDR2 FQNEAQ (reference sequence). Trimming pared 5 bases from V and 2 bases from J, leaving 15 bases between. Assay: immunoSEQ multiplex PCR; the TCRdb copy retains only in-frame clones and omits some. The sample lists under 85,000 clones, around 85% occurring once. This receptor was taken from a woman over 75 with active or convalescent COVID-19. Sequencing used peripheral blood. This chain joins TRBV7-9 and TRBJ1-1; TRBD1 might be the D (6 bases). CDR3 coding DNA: TGTGCCAGCAGCGTCGCGGGGGGCAAAAACACTGAAGCTTTCTTT. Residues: CASSVAGGKNTEAFF.